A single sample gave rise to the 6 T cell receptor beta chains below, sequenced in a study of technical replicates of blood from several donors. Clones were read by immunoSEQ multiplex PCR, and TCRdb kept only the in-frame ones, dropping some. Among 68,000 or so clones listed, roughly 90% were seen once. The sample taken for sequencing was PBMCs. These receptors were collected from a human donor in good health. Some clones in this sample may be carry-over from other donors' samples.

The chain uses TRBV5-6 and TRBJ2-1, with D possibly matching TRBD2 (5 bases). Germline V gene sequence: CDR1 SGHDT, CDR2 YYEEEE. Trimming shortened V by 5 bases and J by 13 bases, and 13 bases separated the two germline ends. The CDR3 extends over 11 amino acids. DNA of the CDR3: TGTGCCAGCAGGAGGGAAACTACTCAGTTCTTC. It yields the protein CASRRETTQFF.

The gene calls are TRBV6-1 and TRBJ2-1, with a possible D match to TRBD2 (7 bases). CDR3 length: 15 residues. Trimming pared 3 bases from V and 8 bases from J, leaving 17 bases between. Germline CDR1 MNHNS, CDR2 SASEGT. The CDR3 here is CASSEWRGLSDEQFF. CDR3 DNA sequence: TGTGCCAGCAGTGAGTGGCGGGGGCTCTCGGATGAGCAGTTCTTC.

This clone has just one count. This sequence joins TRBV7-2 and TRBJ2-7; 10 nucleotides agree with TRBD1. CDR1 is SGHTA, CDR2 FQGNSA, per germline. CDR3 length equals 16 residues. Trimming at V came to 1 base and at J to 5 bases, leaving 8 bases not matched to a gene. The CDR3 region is CASSLVGDRGYHEQYF. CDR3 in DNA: TGTGCCAGCAGCTTAGTAGGGGACAGGGGATATCACGAGCAGTACTTC.

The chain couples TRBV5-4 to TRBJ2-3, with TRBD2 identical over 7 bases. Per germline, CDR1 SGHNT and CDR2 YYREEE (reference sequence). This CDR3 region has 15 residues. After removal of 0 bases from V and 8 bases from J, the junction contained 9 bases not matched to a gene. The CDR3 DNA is TGTGCCAGCAGCTTGGGCTCGCGGGAGAGTATTACGCAGTATTTT. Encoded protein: CASSLGSRESITQYF. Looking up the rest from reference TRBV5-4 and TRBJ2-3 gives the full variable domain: ETGVTQSPTHLIKTRGQQVTLRCSSQSGHNTVSWYQQALGQGPQFIFQYYREEENGRGNFPPRFSGLQFPNYSSELNVNALELDDSALYLCASSLGSRESITQYFGPGTRLTVL.

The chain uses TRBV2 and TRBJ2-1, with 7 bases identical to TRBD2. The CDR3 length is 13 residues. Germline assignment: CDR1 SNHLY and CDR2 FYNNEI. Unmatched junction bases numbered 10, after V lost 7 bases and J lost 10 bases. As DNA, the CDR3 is TGTGCCAGCAAAGGGGCGGGGGAGCGGGAGCAGTTCTTC. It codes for CASKGAGEREQFF.

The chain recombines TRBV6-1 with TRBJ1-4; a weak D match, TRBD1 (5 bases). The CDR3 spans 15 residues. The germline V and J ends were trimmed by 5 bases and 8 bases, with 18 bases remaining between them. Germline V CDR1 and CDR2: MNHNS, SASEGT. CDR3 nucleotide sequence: TGTGCCAGCAGTACTCCGGGGAGGGGCCAAGAAAAACTGTTTTTT. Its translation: CASSTPGRGQEKLFF.